This T cell receptor beta chain comes out of a study of blood T cell repertoires in COVID-19. The overall study: PBMCs, B-cell-depleted T cells, or T cells provided the cDNA or gDNA that made up the material.

Deletions cut 7 bases from V and 0 bases from J, with 13 bases between. The CDR3 is made up of 15 amino acids. Germline lookup yields CDR1 SNHLY and CDR2 FYNNEI. The method was immunoSEQ multiplex PCR; TCRdb's version includes in-frame clones alone and lacks a portion of them. The repertoire includes fewer than 250,000 clones, 80% to 90% of them detected once, and 3% to 4.5% sits in the top ten. This chain uses TRBV2 with TRBJ1-5; D is unresolved. The sequencing sample was made of PBMCs or T cells enriched from blood (not recorded which). This clonotype was obtained from a woman aged 40 to 49 with acute COVID-19. The CDR3 loop is CASNTDGISNQPQHF. The CDR3 DNA is TGTGCCAGCAACACGGACGGGATTAGCAATCAGCCCCAGCATTTT.